Listed below are T cell receptor beta chains from one sample, sequenced in a study of beta chain features in type 1 diabetes. The assay was immunoSEQ multiplex PCR, and TCRdb's table has in-frame clones only and misses some. The sample carries under 550,000 clones, about an eighth recorded once. Sequenced sample: naive CD4+ T cells from blood. Receptor source: a woman aged 18-35 years in good health. Both conserved end residues are part of each CDR3.

length,V,J,CDR3
12,TRBV30,TRBJ1-4,CAWSVRGEKLFF
13,TRBV10-3,TRBJ2-3,CAISTVSTDTQYF
14,TRBV2,TRBJ2-1,CASRRTRSYNEQFF
14,TRBV21-1,TRBJ2-3,CASRRDSLTDTQYF
15,TRBV6-5,TRBJ2-1,CASSPQGDGDHEQFF
13,TRBV7-2,TRBJ2-3,CASSLVPLDTQYF
13,TRBV13,TRBJ2-3,CASVRGSTDTQYF
14,TRBV5-4,TRBJ1-4,CASSLGQGREKLFF
14,TRBV28,TRBJ2-6,CASTTGSGANVLTF
14,TRBV10-3,TRBJ1-3,CAISESIVRRTIYF
13,TRBV28,TRBJ1-2,CASSVTGNYGYTF
18,TRBV12-5,TRBJ2-7,CASGLVLGASGRYYEQYF
12,TRBV10-3,TRBJ2-3,CAISENTDTQYF
16,TRBV5-1,TRBJ2-2,CASSLVTQGISGELFF
18,TRBV30,TRBJ2-3,CAWSVMGLSVRYTDTQYF
16,TRBV4-2,TRBJ2-1,CASTFGGGLLYNEQFF
15,TRBV4-1,TRBJ2-5,CASSQEGALQETQYF
15,TRBV4-1,TRBJ2-5,CASSQDLYSQETQYF
13,TRBV30,TRBJ2-4,CAWRAPGTSNRYF
15,TRBV7-9,TRBJ1-1,CASSLVGTGNTEAFF
14,TRBV5-1,TRBJ1-5,CASSPIGADQPQHF
15,TRBV30,TRBJ1-4,CAWSRTQGINEKLFF
14,TRBV7-2,TRBJ2-5,CASSLAGASETQYF
15,TRBV7-9,TRBJ1-1,CASSLGGGRPTEAFF
14,TRBV9,TRBJ2-7,CASSVASGCYEQYF
12,TRBV30,TRBJ2-3,CAWSRQSDTQYF
13,TRBV15,TRBJ2-7,CATSLNRIYEQYF
17,TRBV18,TRBJ2-1,CASSPSASGSYYNEQFF
14,TRBV30,TRBJ2-1,CAWTAGVPTHEQFF
19,TRBV5-1,TRBJ2-1,CASSLYGTSGIFSYNEQFF
15,TRBV27,TRBJ2-6,CASTPLGLKANVLTF
13,TRBV11-2,TRBJ2-3,CASRDRGRYTQYF
15,TRBV4-3,TRBJ2-3,CASSPSSRGPDTQYF
17,TRBV13,TRBJ2-7,CASSEGSKWDSTYEQYF
12,TRBV7-3,TRBJ2-1,CASSQRGGEQFF
12,TRBV5-1,TRBJ2-2,CATNTGSGELFF
14,TRBV7-9,TRBJ1-2,CASTGWEGNYGYTF
17,TRBV9,TRBJ2-2,CASSADKGVVGTGELFF
13,TRBV6-5,TRBJ2-3,CASRHRATDTQYF
18,TRBV4-2,TRBJ2-4,CASSPPSGAFLAKNIQYF
13,TRBV2,TRBJ1-3,CASRNGAGNTIYF
13,TRBV5-1,TRBJ1-6,CASSLGLKAGLHF
12,TRBV5-6,TRBJ2-1,CASSVTGGEQFF
17,TRBV30,TRBJ1-3,CAWSGGGLGLSGNTIYF
13,TRBV29-1,TRBJ1-2,CSVETGGNYGYTF
15,TRBV6-5,TRBJ2-1,CASSLQGSSYNEQFF
15,TRBV27,TRBJ2-1,CASNPIRDRGHEQFF
12,TRBV2,TRBJ1-4,CASRTENEKLFF
12,TRBV19,TRBJ2-2,CASSRQTGELFF
12,TRBV2,TRBJ1-2,CASSIVTYGYTF